The clone carrying this TCR beta chain was detected a few times. V dropped 5 bases and J dropped 11; count of bases not matched to a gene: 12. The CDR3 sequence is 14 residues long. Germline CDR1 SGHDN, CDR2 FVKESK. In the original processing: Reference gene primer amplification yielded estimated nucleated cell counts. The assay was immunoSEQ multiplex PCR, and TCRdb's table has in-frame clones only and misses some. V and J calls plus clone size are reproduced from that table; the DNA served to infer D and trimming. Among around 380,000 clones, roughly 80% were seen once, and the ten largest hold roughly 1.1%. This specimen belongs to a study of blood T cell repertoires in COVID-19. At the level of the study: Researchers got acute and convalescent COVID-19 samples from the United States, Italy and Spain. Sample material is recorded as cDNA or gDNA derived from T cells, B-cell-depleted T cells, or PBMCs.

Material: peripheral blood. V and J are TRBV14 and TRBJ1-1; 9 bases are shared with TRBD1. This TCR came from a human donor with acute or convalescent COVID-19. The donor label of this sample is uncertain. The CDR3 region is CASSSTGGESRAFF. DNA of the CDR3: TGTGCCAGCAGCTCCACAGGGGGCGAGTCACGGGCTTTCTTT.